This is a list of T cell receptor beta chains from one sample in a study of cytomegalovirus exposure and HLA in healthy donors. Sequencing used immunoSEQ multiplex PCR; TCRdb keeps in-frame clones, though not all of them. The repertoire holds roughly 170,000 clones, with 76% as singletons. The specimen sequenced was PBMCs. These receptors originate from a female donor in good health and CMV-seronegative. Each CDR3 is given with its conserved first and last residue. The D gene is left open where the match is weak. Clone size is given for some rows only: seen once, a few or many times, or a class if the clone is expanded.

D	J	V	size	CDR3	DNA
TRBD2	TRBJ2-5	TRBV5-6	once	CASSLTSGETQYF	TGTGCCAGCAGCCTCACTAGCGGAGAGACCCAGTACTTC
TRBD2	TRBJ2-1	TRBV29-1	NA	CSVVPLAGEQFF	TGCAGCGTTGTTCCACTAGCGGGGGAGCAGTTCTTC
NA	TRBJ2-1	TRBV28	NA	CASTTPRINEQFF	TGTGCCAGCACTACCCCGAGGATAAATGAGCAGTTCTTC
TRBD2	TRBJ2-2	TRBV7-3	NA	CASSREAPLNTGELFF	TGTGCCAGCAGCCGGGAGGCCCCGCTGAACACCGGGGAGCTGTTTTTT
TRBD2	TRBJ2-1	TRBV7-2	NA	CASSSLSGTSGSYEQFF	TGTGCCAGCAGCTCCCTTTCCGGGACTAGCGGGAGCTATGAGCAGTTCTTC
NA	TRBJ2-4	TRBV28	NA	CASSPRKNIQYF	TGTGCCAGCAGTCCTCGCAAAAACATTCAGTACTTC
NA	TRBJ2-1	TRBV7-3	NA	CASSLIPSDKNEQFF	TGTGCCAGCAGCTTAATACCCTCAGACAAGAATGAGCAGTTCTTC
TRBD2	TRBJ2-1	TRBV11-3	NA	CASSTPGRYNEQFF	TGTGCCAGCAGCACTCCCGGGAGGTACAATGAGCAGTTCTTC
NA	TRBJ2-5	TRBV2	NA	CASRVGSGTVVAQYF	TGTGCCAGCAGGGTGGGATCGGGAACGGTCGTGGCCCAGTACTTC
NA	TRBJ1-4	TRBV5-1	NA	CASSSSGGNEKLFF	TGCGCCAGCAGCTCCAGCGGGGGTAATGAAAAACTGTTTTTT
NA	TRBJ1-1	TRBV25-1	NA	CASRHGVGLNTEAFF	TGTGCCAGCAGGCACGGGGTAGGCCTGAACACTGAAGCTTTCTTT
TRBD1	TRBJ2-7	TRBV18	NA	CASSPRQGHEQYF	TGTGCCAGCTCACCTCGACAGGGCCACGAGCAGTACTTC
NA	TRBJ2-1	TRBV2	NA	CASRVDNEQFF	TGTGCCAGCCGGGTGGACAATGAGCAGTTCTTC
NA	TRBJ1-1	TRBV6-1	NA	CASSASGSGVNTEAFF	TGTGCCAGCAGTGCCTCGGGCTCAGGGGTGAACACTGAAGCTTTCTTT
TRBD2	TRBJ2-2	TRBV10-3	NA	CAISERGGNTGELFF	TGTGCCATCAGTGAGCGGGGGGGGAACACCGGGGAGCTGTTTTTT
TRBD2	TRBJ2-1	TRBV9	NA	CASSSSGSSYNEQFF	TGTGCCAGCAGCTCTAGCGGGAGTTCCTACAATGAGCAGTTCTTC
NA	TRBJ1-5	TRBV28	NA	CASSLPGDNQPQHF	TGTGCCAGCAGTCTCCCGGGGGACAATCAGCCCCAGCATTTT
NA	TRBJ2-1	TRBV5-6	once	CASSLGGLVYEQFF	TGTGCCAGCAGCTTGGGGGGCTTAGTTTATGAGCAGTTCTTC
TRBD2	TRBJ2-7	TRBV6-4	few	CASNSGPHSYEQYF	TGTGCCAGCAATAGCGGGCCCCACTCCTACGAGCAGTACTTC
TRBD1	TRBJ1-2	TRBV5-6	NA	CASSLMRRRRQGNYGYTF	TGTGCCAGCAGCTTGATGAGGAGGAGGAGACAGGGGAACTATGGCTACACCTTC
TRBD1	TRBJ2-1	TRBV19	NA	CASSILTGGADEQFF	TGTGCCAGTAGTATACTGACAGGGGGCGCGGATGAGCAGTTCTTC
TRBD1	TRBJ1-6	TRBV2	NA	CASSPPGTGSSPLHF	TGTGCCAGCAGTCCACCAGGGACAGGGAGTTCACCCCTCCACTTT
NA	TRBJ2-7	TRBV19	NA	CASSIRQDSLYEQYF	TGTGCCAGTAGTATTAGACAGGACTCCCTTTACGAGCAGTACTTC
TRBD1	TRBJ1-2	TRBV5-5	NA	CASSTGQGAYGYTF	TGTGCCAGCAGCACCGGACAGGGGGCCTATGGCTACACCTTC
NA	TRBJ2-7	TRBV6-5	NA	CASSYRGSSSYEQYF	TGTGCCAGCAGTTACCGAGGCAGCAGCTCCTACGAGCAGTACTTC
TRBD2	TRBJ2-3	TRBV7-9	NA	CASSRAGGRDTQYF	TGTGCCAGCAGCCGAGCGGGGGGGAGAGATACGCAGTATTTT
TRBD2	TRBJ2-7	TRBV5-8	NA	CASIEAGTSGSEQYF	TGTGCCAGCATAGAAGCCGGGACTAGCGGGAGCGAGCAGTACTTC
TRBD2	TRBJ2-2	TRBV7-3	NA	CASSLNPGGGELFF	TGTGCCAGCAGCTTAAATCCGGGAGGCGGGGAGCTGTTTTTT
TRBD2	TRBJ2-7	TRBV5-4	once	CASSLVLAGALEQYF	TGTGCCAGCAGCTTGGTACTAGCGGGAGCTTTGGAGCAGTACTTC
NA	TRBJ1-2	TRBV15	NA	CATSRDDIHSYGYTF	TGTGCCACCAGCAGAGATGACATCCACTCCTATGGCTACACCTTC
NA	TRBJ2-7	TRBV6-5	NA	CASRYHPGGEQYF	TGTGCCAGCAGATACCACCCCGGCGGCGAGCAGTACTTC
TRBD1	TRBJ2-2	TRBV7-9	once	CASSFPGQGTGELFF	TGTGCCAGCAGCTTCCCCGGACAGGGCACCGGGGAGCTGTTTTTT
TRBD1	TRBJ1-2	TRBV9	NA	CASSPGQGELGGSYTF	TGTGCCAGCAGCCCGGGACAGGGGGAGTTGGGCGGAAGCTACACCTTC
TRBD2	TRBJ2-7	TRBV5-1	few	CASRGGLAESYEQYF	TGCGCCAGCAGAGGTGGCCTAGCGGAGTCCTACGAGCAGTACTTC
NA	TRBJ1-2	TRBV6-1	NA	CASSGRQGEYGYTF	TGTGCCAGCAGTGGCCGGCAGGGCGAATATGGCTACACCTTC
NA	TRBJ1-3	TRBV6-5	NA	CASSYGPGVGNTIYF	TGTGCCAGCAGTTACGGGCCAGGGGTCGGAAACACCATATATTTT
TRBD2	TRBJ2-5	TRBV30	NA	CAWSSQRGLGETQYF	TGTGCCTGGAGTAGTCAGCGGGGGTTGGGCGAGACCCAGTACTTC